Listed below are T cell receptor beta chains from one sample, sequenced in a study of molecular identifiers for immune sequencing clone quantification. TCRdb re-analysed the PCR reads in MiXCR, keeping a single row per CDR3 protein. The sample has over 600,000 distinct CDR3 sequences, just under 20% seen once. The specimen sequenced was naive CD8+ T cells from blood, with Jurkat cell RNA spiked in. Every receptor here comes from a human donor in good health. Some libraries in this study had Jurkat cell RNA spiked in. Each CDR3 is given without its conserved first and last residue. The order of the fields is J gene, clone size, V gene, CDR3 length, CDR3 protein. A clone size is listed for some rows: how often the clone was seen (once, few, many), or a class if it is expanded.

>TRBJ2-5|many|TRBV29-1|10
SVWDRQETQY
>TRBJ1-1|few|TRBV27|13
ASSSYPGALTEAF
>TRBJ2-2|few|TRBV30|11
AWNSVLTGELF
>TRBJ2-1|.|TRBV4-3|14
ASSQDRGAPNNEQF
>TRBJ2-3|.|TRBV6-5|13
ASSYGTGGTDTRY
>TRBJ2-7|many|TRBV4-1|12
ASSQRQGPYEQY
>TRBJ2-7|many|TRBV5-1|13
ASSLAAGRSYEQY
>TRBJ2-3|.|TRBV29-1|17
SVEGRQVAGGHNADTQY
>TRBJ2-3|many|TRBV20-1|12
SASSRGGTDTQY
>TRBJ1-1|many|TRBV12-5|10
ASGLMGTEAF
>TRBJ2-7|many|TRBV30|11
AWSAGTAYEQY
>TRBJ1-5|many|TRBV20-1|12
SLTGSLGNQPQH
>TRBJ1-1|.|TRBV7-3|13
ASSVDRIGDAEAF
>TRBJ2-5|many|TRBV7-9|12
ASSPVDRAETQY
>TRBJ2-3|many|TRBV12-3/TRBV12-4|13
ASTGTSGGRDTQY
>TRBJ2-2|few|TRBV13|13
ASSLKGVDTGELF
>TRBJ1-1|.|TRBV4-3|17
ASSQGGWLATIKDTEAF
>TRBJ2-1|.|TRBV7-9|12
ASSFGGSSNEQF
>TRBJ2-3|many|TRBV10-3|15
AISESVGLAKADTQY
>TRBJ2-5|.|TRBV27|13
ASSGTSPPKETQY
>TRBJ2-1|many|TRBV7-9|14
ASSLPGTSADNEQF
>TRBJ1-1|many|TRBV13|14
ASSLLGQGVGTEAF
>TRBJ1-5|many|TRBV4-3|13
ASSQGTGFNQPQH
>TRBJ2-5|.|TRBV4-1|15
ASSQDSRDFLGETQY
>TRBJ2-7|many|TRBV7-9|10
ASSSEPGQQY
>TRBJ2-7|few|TRBV6-5|11
ASSYSHYYEQY
>TRBJ2-3|few|TRBV5-1|21
ASSWGSTAYQLAGGPSTDTQY
>TRBJ2-7|many|TRBV19|11
ASSIREGDEQY
>TRBJ2-7|.|TRBV30|13
AWSVGGGGAYEQY
>TRBJ2-7|many|TRBV29-1|12
SVVPRQGVHEQY
>TRBJ2-3|many|TRBV20-1|14
SARSPPLARTDTQY
>TRBJ2-1|once|TRBV4-1|14
ASSPEGLVGGNEQF
>TRBJ2-3|many|TRBV7-9|9
ASSPQTLAY
>TRBJ2-1|few|TRBV7-6|14
ASSLGGLEVINEQF
>TRBJ2-1|.|TRBV27|13
TSSSGTSGGNEQF
>TRBJ2-1|few|TRBV27|13
ASSLYASGGNEQF
>TRBJ2-1|.|TRBV2|14
ASRVWGVILSNEQF
>TRBJ1-1|few|TRBV4-1|13
ASSRAPTENTEAF
>TRBJ1-1|many|TRBV11-3|11
ASSFVGGSEAF
>TRBJ1-4|.|TRBV4-1|12
ASGQVERGEKLF
>TRBJ1-5|many|TRBV4-1|14
ASSQDLPGSNQPQH
>TRBJ1-6|many|TRBV30|12
AWKGGPVRSPLH
>TRBJ1-1|many|TRBV10-3|12
AIMATGGLSEAF
>TRBJ2-5|.|TRBV6-2/TRBV6-3|18
ASSYPERPDRQGSQETQY
>TRBJ2-7|.|TRBV6-2/TRBV6-3|12
ASGLWGGGYEQY
>TRBJ1-1|many|TRBV28|12
ASSLFAGGTEAF
>TRBJ2-7|many|TRBV20-1|11
SAEGTENYEQY
>TRBJ1-1|few|TRBV19|11
ASSILTGTEAF
>TRBJ1-2|.|TRBV5-6|13
ASSSRRLDNYGYT
>TRBJ2-3|.|TRBV4-3|16
ASSHNTGVVPYTDTQY
>TRBJ1-1|many|TRBV7-8|13
ASSLTGTGRTEAF
>TRBJ2-1|few|TRBV25-1|10
ASTRTGQLKF
>TRBJ2-3|few|TRBV7-9|13
ASSLEWGWGDTQY
>TRBJ2-1|many|TRBV2|12
ASSNSGGGNEQF
>TRBJ2-2|.|TRBV6-6|13
ASSYGQGITGELF
>TRBJ1-4|many|TRBV27|14
ASSRTGGLTNEKLF
>TRBJ2-7|.|TRBV4-3|13
ASSQEPGASYEQY
>TRBJ2-1|few|TRBV20-1|10
SARVTFNEQF
>TRBJ2-7|many|TRBV28|12
ASSPQWGDYEQY